This TCR beta chain is drawn from a study of blood T cell repertoires in COVID-19. About the study: T cells, B-cell-depleted T cells, or PBMCs provided the cDNA or gDNA that served as material.

Methods used by the authors: Estimation of nucleated cell counts relied on the amplification of reference gene primers. The table came from immunoSEQ multiplex PCR; TCRdb's copy has only in-frame clones and leaves some out. V, J and clone size are those of that table, while D and trimming were read from the DNA. Of about 200,000 clones listed, 80% to 90% are singletons. This clone was detected once. The CDR3 is 18 residues long. V is TRBV21-1 and J is TRBJ2-2; TRBD1 is the table's D call, not checked against the DNA. TRBV21-1 is recorded as a pseudogene. Sequenced sample: peripheral blood. This clonotype was obtained from a woman in her 70s with acute or convalescent COVID-19. The CDR3 nucleotides are TGTGCCAGCAGCACAATCGATCCGGGACAGGAGTCCACCGGGGAGCTGTTTTTT. Protein sequence: CASSTIDPGQESTGELFF.